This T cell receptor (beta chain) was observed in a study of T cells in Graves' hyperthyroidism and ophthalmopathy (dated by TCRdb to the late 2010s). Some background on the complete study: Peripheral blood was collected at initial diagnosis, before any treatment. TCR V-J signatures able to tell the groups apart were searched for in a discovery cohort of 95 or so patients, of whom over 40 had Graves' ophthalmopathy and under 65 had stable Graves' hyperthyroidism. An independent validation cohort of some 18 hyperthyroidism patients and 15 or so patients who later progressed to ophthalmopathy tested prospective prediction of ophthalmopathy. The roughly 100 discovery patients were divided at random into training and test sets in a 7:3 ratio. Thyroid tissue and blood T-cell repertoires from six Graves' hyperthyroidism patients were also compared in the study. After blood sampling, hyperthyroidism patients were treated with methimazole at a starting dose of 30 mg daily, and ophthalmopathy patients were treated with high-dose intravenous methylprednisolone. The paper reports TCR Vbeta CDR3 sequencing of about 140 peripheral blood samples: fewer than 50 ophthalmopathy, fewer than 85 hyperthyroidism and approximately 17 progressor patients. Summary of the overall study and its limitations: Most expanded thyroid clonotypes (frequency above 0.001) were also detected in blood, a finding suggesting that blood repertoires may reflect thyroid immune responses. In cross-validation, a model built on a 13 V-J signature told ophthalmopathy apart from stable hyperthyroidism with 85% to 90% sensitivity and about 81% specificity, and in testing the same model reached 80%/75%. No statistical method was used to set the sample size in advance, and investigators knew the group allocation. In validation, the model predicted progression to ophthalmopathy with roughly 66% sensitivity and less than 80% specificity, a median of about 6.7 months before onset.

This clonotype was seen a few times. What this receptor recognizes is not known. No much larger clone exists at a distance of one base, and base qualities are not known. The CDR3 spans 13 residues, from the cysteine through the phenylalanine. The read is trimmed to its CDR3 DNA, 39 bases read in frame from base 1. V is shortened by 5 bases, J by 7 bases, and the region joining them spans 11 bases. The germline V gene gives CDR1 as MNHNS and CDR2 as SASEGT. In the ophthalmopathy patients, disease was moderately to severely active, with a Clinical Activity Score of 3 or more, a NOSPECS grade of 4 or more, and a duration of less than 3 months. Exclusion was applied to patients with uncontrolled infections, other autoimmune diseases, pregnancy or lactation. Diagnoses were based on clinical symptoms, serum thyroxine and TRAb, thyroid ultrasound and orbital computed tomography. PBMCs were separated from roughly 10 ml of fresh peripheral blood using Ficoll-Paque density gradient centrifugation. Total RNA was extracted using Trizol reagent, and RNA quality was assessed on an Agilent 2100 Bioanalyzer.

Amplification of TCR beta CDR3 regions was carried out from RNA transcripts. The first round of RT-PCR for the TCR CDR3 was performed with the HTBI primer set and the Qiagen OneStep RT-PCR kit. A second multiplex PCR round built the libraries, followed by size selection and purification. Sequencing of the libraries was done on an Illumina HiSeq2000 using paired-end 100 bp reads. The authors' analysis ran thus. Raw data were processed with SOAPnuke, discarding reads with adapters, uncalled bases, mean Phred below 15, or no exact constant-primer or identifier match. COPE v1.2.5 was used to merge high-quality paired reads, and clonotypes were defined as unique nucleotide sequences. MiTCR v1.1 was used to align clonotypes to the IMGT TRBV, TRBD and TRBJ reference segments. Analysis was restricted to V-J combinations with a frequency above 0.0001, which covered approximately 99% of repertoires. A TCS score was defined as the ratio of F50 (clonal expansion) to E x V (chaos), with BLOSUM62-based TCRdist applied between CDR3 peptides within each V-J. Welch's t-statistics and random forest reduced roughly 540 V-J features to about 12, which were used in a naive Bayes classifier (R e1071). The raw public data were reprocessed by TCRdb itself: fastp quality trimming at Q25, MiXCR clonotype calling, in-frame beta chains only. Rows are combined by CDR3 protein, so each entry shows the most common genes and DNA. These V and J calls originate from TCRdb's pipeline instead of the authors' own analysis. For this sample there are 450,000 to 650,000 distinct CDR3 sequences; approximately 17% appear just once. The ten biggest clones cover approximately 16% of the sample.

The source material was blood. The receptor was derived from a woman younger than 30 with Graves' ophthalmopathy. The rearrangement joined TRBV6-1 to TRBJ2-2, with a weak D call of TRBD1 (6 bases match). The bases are TGTGCCAGCAGTCCCTGGACAGACGGGGAGCTGTTTTTT. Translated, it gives CASSPWTDGELFF.